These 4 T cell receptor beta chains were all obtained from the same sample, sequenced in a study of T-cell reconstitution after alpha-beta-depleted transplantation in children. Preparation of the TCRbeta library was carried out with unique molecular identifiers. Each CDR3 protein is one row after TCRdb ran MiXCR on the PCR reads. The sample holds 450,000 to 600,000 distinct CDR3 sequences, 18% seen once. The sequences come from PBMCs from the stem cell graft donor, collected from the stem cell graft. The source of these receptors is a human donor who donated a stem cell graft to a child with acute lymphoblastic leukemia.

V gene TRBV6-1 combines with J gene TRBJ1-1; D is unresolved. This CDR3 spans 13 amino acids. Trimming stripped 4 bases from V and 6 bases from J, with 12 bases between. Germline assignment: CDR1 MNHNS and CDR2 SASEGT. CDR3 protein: CASSAFARPEAFF. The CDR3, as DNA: TGTGCCAGCAGTGCATTCGCGCGGCCTGAAGCTTTCTTT.

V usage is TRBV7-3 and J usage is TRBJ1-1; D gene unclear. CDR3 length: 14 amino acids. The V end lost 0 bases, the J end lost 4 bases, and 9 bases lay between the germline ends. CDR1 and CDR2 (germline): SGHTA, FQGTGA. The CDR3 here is CASSLTFGSTEAFF. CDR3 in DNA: TGTGCCAGCAGCTTAACATTTGGGTCCACTGAAGCTTTCTTT.

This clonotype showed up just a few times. The CDR3: CASSQGLAGVSYNEQFF. Here the CDR3 DNA reads TGCGCCAGCAGCCAAGGACTAGCGGGAGTATCCTACAATGAGCAGTTCTTC. This chain connects TRBV4-1 to TRBJ2-1, with TRBD2 matching 12 bases. Germline loops: CDR1 MGHRA, CDR2 YSYEKL. After removal of 1 base from V and 1 base from J, the junction contained 2 bases not matched to a gene. The CDR3 runs 17 residues.

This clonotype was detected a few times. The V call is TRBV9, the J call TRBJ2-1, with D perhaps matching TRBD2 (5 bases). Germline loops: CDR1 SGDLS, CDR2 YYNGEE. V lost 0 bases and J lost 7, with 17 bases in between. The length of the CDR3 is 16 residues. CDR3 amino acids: CASSVGYVRSGNEQFF. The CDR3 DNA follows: TGTGCCAGCAGCGTAGGGTATGTTCGCTCGGGGAATGAGCAGTTCTTC.